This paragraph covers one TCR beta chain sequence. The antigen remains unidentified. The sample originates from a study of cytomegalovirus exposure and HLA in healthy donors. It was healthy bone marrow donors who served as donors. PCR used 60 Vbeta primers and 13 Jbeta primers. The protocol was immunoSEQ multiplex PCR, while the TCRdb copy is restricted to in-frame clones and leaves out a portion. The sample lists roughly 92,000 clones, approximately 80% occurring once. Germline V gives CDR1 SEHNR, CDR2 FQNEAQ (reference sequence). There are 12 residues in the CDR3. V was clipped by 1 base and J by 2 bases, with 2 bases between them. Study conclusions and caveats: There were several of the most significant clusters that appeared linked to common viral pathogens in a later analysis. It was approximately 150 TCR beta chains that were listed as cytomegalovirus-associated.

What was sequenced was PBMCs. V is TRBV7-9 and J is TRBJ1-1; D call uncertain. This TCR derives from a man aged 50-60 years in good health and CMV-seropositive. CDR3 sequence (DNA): TGTGCCAGCAGCTTAGTAAACACTGAAGCTTTCTTT. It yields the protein CASSLVNTEAFF.